This TCR beta chain is drawn from a study of OX40 agonist ivuxolimab in advanced cancers. Whole-study context: Patients were dosed intravenously with ivuxolimab at 0.01 to 10 mg/kg every 2 weeks. Study-wide points: Some of the nonresponding patients also showed low levels of normalized T-cell clonal expansion.

Exclusion applied to patients with autoimmune disease history or systemic immunosuppression. As concerns this clone: The antigen is unknown.

Germline CDR1 reads SGHRS; CDR2 reads YFSETQ. CDR3 length: 15 residues. Trimming cost V 1 base and J 8 bases; bases outside gene matches: 9. Data came from immunoSEQ multiplex PCR; TCRdb stores just in-frame clones and leaves some out. Of over 55,000 clones listed, roughly 87% are singletons. This specimen was CD4+ or CD8+ T cells sorted from blood, taken in a trial of the OX40 agonist ivuxolimab. The chain employs TRBV5-1 and TRBJ1-2; TRBD1 aligns across 9 bases. This clonotype originated in an adult with an advanced solid tumor such as melanoma, head and neck, liver or kidney cancer. The CDR3 DNA reads as TGCGCCAGCAGCTTGCTACCGGGACAGGGAGAAGGCTACACCTTC. Residues: CASSLLPGQGEGYTF.